This TCR beta chain is drawn from a study of human versus mouse CDR3 diversity and MHC coevolution. Measured with immunoSEQ multiplex PCR; TCRdb has only the in-frame clones, and not every one. The table records tens of thousands of clones, about 94% of them present only once. Trimming at V came to 4 bases and at J to 10 bases, leaving 12 bases not matched to a gene. Germline values: CDR1 ENHRY, CDR2 SYGVKD. The CDR3 runs 14 residues. Study results and caveats: About 1.6 million TCR beta clonotypes were estimated for humans, the largest repertoire. Compared with mice, human CDR3s carried more deletions and insertions on average.

Of note for this clone: No antigen is known for it.

The rearrangement joins TRBV10-3 to TRBJ1-1, with 7 bases lining up with TRBD1. The clonotype comes from a person aged 55 to 75 in good health. What was sequenced was naive CD4+ T cells from blood. This sample's subset: CD45RO-negative CD62L-positive naive CD4 T cells. CDR3 amino acids: CAISGVQGEAGAFF. Written as DNA, the CDR3 is TGTGCCATCAGTGGTGTCCAGGGGGAGGCCGGAGCTTTCTTT.